One sample yielded the 25 T cell receptor beta chains listed below, sequenced in a study of T cell repertoires in ileal Crohn's disease. The assay was immunoSEQ multiplex PCR, and TCRdb's table has in-frame clones only and misses some. The sample lists 2,000 to 3,000 clones, around four fifths occurring once. The sequenced sample was ileal tissue. The receptor source for this set is an adult with Crohn's disease.

The rearrangement joins TRBV19 to TRBJ2-7; D is unclear. Germline CDR1 reads LNHDA; CDR2 reads SQIVND (reference sequence). CDR3 length equals 13 residues. Trimming removed 1 base from V and 1 base from J, with 5 bases in between. Here the CDR3 DNA reads TGTGCCAGTAGTATAGGTGGATCCTACGAGCAGTACTTC. This codes for CASSIGGSYEQYF.

The CDR3 loop reads CASSLESGIEYF. The CDR3 DNA reads TGTGCCAGCAGCTTAGAGTCTGGTATAGAGTATTTT. J is TRBJ2-3 and V is TRBV7-2; D uncertain. The ends were cut back, 1 base at V and 13 bases at J, with 12 bases in the middle. Germline assignment: CDR1 SGHTA and CDR2 FQGNSA. There are 12 residues in the CDR3.

The chain joins TRBV18 to TRBJ1-6, with D possibly matching TRBD1 (5 bases). CDR1 is KGHSH and CDR2 is LQKENI in the germline V gene. V was trimmed by 2 bases and J by 3 bases, leaving 17 bases between them. This CDR3 region has 18 residues. CDR3 protein: CASSPMAPRQIYNSPLHF. In DNA, the CDR3 is TGTGCCAGCTCACCAATGGCCCCCAGACAGATCTATAATTCACCCCTCCACTTT.

The chain recombines TRBV27 with TRBJ2-1; no clear D gene. Germline CDR1 is MNHEY and CDR2 is SMNVEV (reference sequence). CDR3 length: 13 amino acids. Trimming left V 5 bases short and J 0 bases short, with 5 bases between. In DNA, the CDR3 is TGTGCCAGCAGTAACAGCTCCTACAATGAGCAGTTCTTC. Protein: CASSNSSYNEQFF.

The CDR3 DNA follows: TGTGCCAGCAGTGCCCCCCCATTACCTCTGTCATCCTACGAGCAGTACTTC. Amino acids: CASSAPPLPLSSYEQYF. The V call is TRBV6-1, the J call TRBJ2-7, with D uncertain. Trimming stripped 4 bases from V and 1 base from J, with 20 bases between. Germline V lookup: CDR1 MNHNS, CDR2 SASEGT. The CDR3 runs to 17 residues.

The genes are TRBV19 and TRBJ2-2; no definite D call. CDR3 size: 14 residues. V was clipped by 5 bases and J by 3 bases, with 10 bases between them. CDR1 is LNHDA and CDR2 is SQIVND in the germline V gene (reference sequence). DNA of the CDR3: TGTGCCAGTAGTTCCTATCCAGACACCGGGGAGCTGTTTTTT. It yields the protein CASSSYPDTGELFF.

The chain employs TRBV5-6 and TRBJ1-6; the D is unclear. Trimming pared 3 bases from V and 7 bases from J, leaving 14 bases between. From germline, CDR1 is SGHDT and CDR2 YYEEEE. The CDR3 sequence is 15 residues long. CDR3 sequence: CASSSPTLKNSPLHF. The CDR3 nucleotides read TGTGCCAGCAGCTCCCCGACGTTGAAAAATTCACCCCTCCACTTT.

This clone has only one observation. CDR3 DNA: TGTGCCAGCAGCGTAGCTGGCGGGGGGCTTAATGAGCAGTTCTTC. Its protein is CASSVAGGGLNEQFF. J is TRBJ2-1 and V is TRBV9, with 8 bases aligning to TRBD2. Trimming removed 0 bases from V and 7 bases from J; junction bases left unmatched: 6. This CDR3 contains 15 residues. The germline CDR1 and CDR2 sequences are SGDLS and YYNGEE.

The V call is TRBV4-2, the J call TRBJ2-1; 13 bases match TRBD2. V shed 4 bases and J 9 bases; nucleotides not matched to a gene: 6. This CDR3 has 15 amino acids. Germline CDR1 is LGHNA and CDR2 is YNFKEQ. CDR3 region: CASSRILAGGAEQFF. DNA of the CDR3: TGTGCCAGCAGCCGCATACTAGCGGGAGGGGCTGAGCAGTTCTTC.

The chain uses TRBV6-1 and TRBJ1-1; 7 positions match TRBD1. Germline values: CDR1 MNHNS, CDR2 SASEGT. The length of the CDR3 is 14 residues. V was clipped by 6 bases and J by 4 bases; unmatched bases: 8. CDR3 coding DNA: TGTGCCAGCAGAGCAGACAGGGTTGGCACTGAAGCTTTCTTT. Protein sequence: CASRADRVGTEAFF.

V gene TRBV6-1 combines with J gene TRBJ1-1, with TRBD1 matching over 7 bases. Germline V gene sequence: CDR1 MNHNS, CDR2 SASEGT. After removal of 6 bases from V and 3 bases from J, the junction contained 4 bases not matched to a gene. The CDR3 sequence is 13 residues long. DNA of the CDR3: TGTGCCAGCAGACAGGGGAAGGACACTGAAGCTTTCTTT. This sequence encodes CASRQGKDTEAFF.

V is TRBV10-3 and J is TRBJ2-4; the D is unclear. Per the germline V gene, CDR1 is ENHRY and CDR2 is SYGVKD. Trimming took 3 bases from V and 6 from J, leaving 6 bases between them. This CDR3 region has 12 residues. For the CDR3, the DNA is TGTGCCATCAGTGATCAGACAAACATTCAGTACTTC. This codes for CAISDQTNIQYF.

The CDR3 DNA is TGTGCCAGCAGCTTTGAGGGAAGGGAGACCCAGTACTTC. This sequence encodes CASSFEGRETQYF. The chain uses TRBV5-6 and TRBJ2-5; maybe TRBD2 (5 bases). Germline assignment: CDR1 SGHDT and CDR2 YYEEEE. CDR3 length equals 13 residues. With 2 bases removed from V and 5 bases from J, the gap between germline ends came to 10 bases. The full variable domain, in which reference TRBV5-6 and TRBJ2-5 provide the parts outside the CDR3, is DAGVTQSPTHLIKTRGQQVTLRCSPKSGHDTVSWYQQALGQGPQFIFQYYEEEERQRGNFPDRFSGHQFPNYSSELNVNALLLGDSALYLCASSFEGRETQYFGPGTRLLVL.

The V and J genes are TRBV6-5 and TRBJ2-3, with 8 bases that match TRBD1. Per the germline V gene, CDR1 is MNHEY and CDR2 is SVGAGI. V shed 6 bases, J shed 2 bases, and the junction held 7 bases outside the gene matches. The CDR3 spans 15 residues. CDR3 sequence reads: CASSRLTGDTDTQYF. The CDR3 DNA reads as TGTGCCAGCAGCCGTCTGACAGGGGACACAGATACGCAGTATTTT.

This rearrangement joins TRBV19 to TRBJ2-7; D not certain. CDR1 is LNHDA, CDR2 SQIVND, per germline (reference sequence). The CDR3 has 12 amino acids. Trimming removed 4 bases at V and 6 bases at J, with 10 bases between. The DNA of the CDR3 is TGTGCCAGTAGTAGGATGGGCAGCGAGCAGTACTTC. Amino acids: CASSRMGSEQYF. The full variable domain, completed using reference TRBV19 and TRBJ2-7, is DGGITQSPKYLFRKEGQNVTLSCEQNLNHDAMYWYRQDPGQGLRLIYYSQIVNDFQKGDIAEGYSVSREKKESFPLTVTSAQKNPTAFYLCASSRMGSEQYFGPGTRLTVT.

This chain connects TRBV5-6 to TRBJ1-2; D uncertain. Trimming cost V 0 bases and J 3 bases, with 6 bases left between them. The CDR3 extends over 13 amino acids. Germline-derived CDR1 and CDR2 are SGHDT and YYEEEE. In DNA form, the CDR3 reads TGTGCCAGCAGCTTGGACAGATACTATGGCTACACCTTC. It yields the protein CASSLDRYYGYTF.

This clone has just a few counts. The chain joins TRBV11-2 to TRBJ1-5; D might be TRBD1 (6 bases). CDR1 SGHAT and CDR2 FQNNGV come from the germline V gene. The V end was cut by 0 bases, the J end by 7 bases, with 19 bases between. This CDR3 has 17 residues. CDR3 region: CASSLDYRAGANQPQHF. The CDR3 DNA reads TGTGCCAGCAGCTTAGATTACCGAGCAGGGGCAAACCAGCCCCAGCATTTT. Based on the CDR3 plus reference TRBV11-2 and TRBJ1-5, the full variable domain is EAGVAQSPRYKIIEKRQSVAFWCNPISGHATLYWYQQILGQGPKLLIQFQNNGVVDDSQLPKDRFSAERLKGVDSTLKIQPAKLEDSAVYLCASSLDYRAGANQPQHFGDGTRLSIL.

J is TRBJ2-3 and V is TRBV4-2; D unresolved. V gave up 1 base and J gave up 5 bases, with 10 bases separating them. The CDR3 is 14 amino acids. The V gene's germline CDR1 is LGHNA and CDR2 YNFKEQ. Written as DNA, the CDR3 is TGTGCCAGCAGCCAAGGCCTAGTCAGAGATACGCAGTATTTT. Translating gives CASSQGLVRDTQYF.

This clone was seen once. The J gene is TRBJ2-3, the V gene TRBV5-1, with 15 nucleotides matching TRBD2. The germline CDR1 and CDR2 sequences are SGHRS and YFSETQ. The V gene end was trimmed by 4 bases and the J gene end by 6 bases; junction bases not matched to a gene: 9. This CDR3 spans 17 amino acids. The CDR3: CASSEGLAGGGGDTQYF. The CDR3 coding sequence is TGCGCCAGCAGCGAGGGACTAGCGGGAGGAGGTGGGGATACGCAGTATTTT. Together with reference TRBV5-1 and TRBJ2-3, the CDR3 gives the full variable domain: KAGVTQTPRYLIKTRGQQVTLSCSPISGHRSVSWYQQTPGQGLQFLFEYFSETQRNKGNFPGRFSGRQFSNSRSEMNVSTLELGDSALYLCASSEGLAGGGGDTQYFGPGTRLTVL.

The gene calls are TRBV29-1 and TRBJ2-7, with TRBD1 identical over 7 bases. This CDR3 spans 12 amino acids. After removal of 8 bases from V and 7 bases from J, the junction contained 11 bases not matched to a gene. Germline V gene data show CDR1 as SQVTM and CDR2 as ANQGSEA. CDR3 loop: CSPWTGNREQYF. In DNA form, the CDR3 reads TGCAGCCCCTGGACAGGTAATCGGGAGCAGTACTTC.

This clone was observed once. The chain carries TRBV5-1 and TRBJ2-7, with D tentatively TRBD2 (6 bases). CDR3 size: 16 residues. Per germline, CDR1 SGHRS and CDR2 YFSETQ. V was cut by 0 bases and J by 4 bases, with 17 bases left in between. The CDR3: CASSLEVGGAIYEQYF. In DNA form, the CDR3 reads TGCGCCAGCAGCTTGGAGGTTGGCGGGGCGATATACGAGCAGTACTTC.

This clone was observed a few times. The CDR3 DNA is TGTGCCAGCAGCTTAAAACCGGGACTAGGGATTACCCAGTACTTC. Residues: CASSLKPGLGITQYF. The rearrangement uses TRBV7-2 and TRBJ2-5; 8 bases agree with TRBD2. CDR1 and CDR2 (germline): SGHTA, FQGNSA. The CDR3 contains 15 residues. Losses at the gene ends were 2 bases for V and 8 bases for J; bases not matched to a gene: 10.

The rearrangement uses TRBV5-1 and TRBJ2-3, with 11 bases fitting TRBD2. In germline, CDR1 is SGHRS, CDR2 YFSETQ. There are 16 residues in the CDR3. The J segment lost 0 bases and the V segment lost 3 bases, leaving 3 bases of the junction unmatched. CDR3 coding DNA: TGCGCCAGCAGCTCGGGACTAGCGGTTAGCACAGATACGCAGTATTTT. This codes for CASSSGLAVSTDTQYF.

The V call is TRBV2, the J call TRBJ1-3, with TRBD1 as a possible D gene (5 bases). This CDR3 spans 15 amino acids. With 4 bases removed from V and 1 base from J, the gap between germline ends came to 11 bases. Germline CDR1 is SNHLY and CDR2 is FYNNEI. In nucleotides, the CDR3 is TGTGCCAGCAGTGTCCACCCAGGGTCTGGAAACACCATATATTTT. Amino acids: CASSVHPGSGNTIYF.

This chain uses TRBV4-1 with TRBJ1-6; the D gene is possibly TRBD1 (5 bases). The CDR3 has 14 amino acids. V lost 3 bases and J lost 9, with 12 bases in between. The germline gives CDR1 MGHRA, CDR2 YSYEKL. The CDR3 region is CASSHNRRGSPLHF. The CDR3 region has the DNA TGCGCCAGCAGCCACAACAGGCGGGGTTCACCCCTCCACTTT.